This T cell receptor (beta chain) was identified in a study of early T cells in non-severe SARS-CoV-2 infection. The table lists this clonotype with many counts. TCRdb re-derived calls from the 5' RACE reads in MiXCR, one entry per CDR3 protein. The repertoire holds almost 45,000 distinct CDR3 sequences, with 6.1% as singletons. The CDR3 length is 17 residues. Germline V lookup: CDR1 MDHEN, CDR2 SYDVKM. V was trimmed by 2 bases and J by 0 bases, leaving 14 bases between them. Sequences were obtained from whole blood. The chain employs TRBV28 and TRBJ1-5; D gene ambiguous. The origin of this receptor is an adult who was a healthcare worker with PCR-confirmed SARS-CoV-2 infection or an uninfected control (not recorded which). CDR3 sequence: CASSLNREGISNQPQHF. CDR3 coding DNA: TGTGCCAGCAGTTTAAACCGAGAGGGTATTAGCAATCAGCCCCAGCATTTT.